This T cell receptor beta chain is from a study of blood T cell repertoires in COVID-19. Overall study: Sources were T cells, B-cell-depleted T cells, or PBMCs; the material itself was cDNA or gDNA.

J gave up 5 bases and V 1 base, and 2 bases lay outside the gene matches. The CDR3 has 15 residues. A Seattle source enrolled patients during active infection and followed them longitudinally. Per the study methods: Researchers report that nucleated cell counts were estimated from reference gene primer amplification. Produced via immunoSEQ multiplex PCR; TCRdb's table is partial and in-frame only. The DNA was the basis for D and trimming; V, J and clone size are from that table. Counted here are some 74,000 clones, approximately 90% occurring once; the ten biggest clones make up just over 2.5%. The chain uses TRBV23-1 and TRBJ1-6; 7 bases align to TRBD1. TRBV23-1 is noted as an ORF with a role that remains uncertain. This TCR derives from a man aged 45 to 65 with COVID-19, enrolled during active disease. Sequenced: peripheral blood. CDR3 residues: CASSQFGTDNSPLHF. CDR3 DNA: TGCGCCAGCAGTCAATTCGGGACAGATAATTCACCCCTCCACTTT.